The T cell receptor beta chain described here comes from a study of blood T cells in healthy people across ages. The study's findings and limits: Higher naive T cell percentage went strongly together with higher TCR beta diversity. Any changes in expanded clonotypes were possibly confounded, as donor CMV status remained unknown. What prevented conclusive comparison of naive and antigen-experienced cells was that PBMCs were unsorted.

Looked up from germline, CDR1 is DFQATT and CDR2 is SNEGSKA (reference sequence). The V end lost 6 bases, the J end lost 1 base, and 13 bases lay between the germline ends. CDR3 length equals 13 residues. A word on this clonotype: Its matching antigen is unknown.

Primed by a sample-barcoded 5' primer and a J-beta primer mix, a second PCR proceeded for 7 to 11 cycles. Each sample provided no less than 2.5 million CDR3-containing paired-end reads. TCRdb reprocessed the 5' RACE reads with MiXCR, giving one entry per CDR3 protein. The profile shows over 1,300,000 distinct CDR3 sequences, almost 60% of them singletons. Input material: blood. The chain recombines TRBV20-1 with TRBJ2-7; tentatively, D is TRBD1 (6 bases). This clonotype was sampled from a man aged 18 to 30 in good health. The CDR3 sequence is CSAIPGHSYEQYF. CDR3 DNA: TGCAGTGCCATTCCGGGACATTCCTACGAGCAGTACTTC.